The sequence of this T cell receptor beta chain was determined in a study of T cells after posttransplantation cyclophosphamide. Study-wide findings and caveats: TRB overlap between skin or GI tissue T cells and blood was limited. Later blood repertoires were often dominated by clones from the donor CD8+ memory compartment.

Clones were read by immunoSEQ multiplex PCR, and TCRdb kept only the in-frame ones, dropping some. The repertoire has roughly 16,000 clones, over 75% of them found once; the top ten carry about 3.3%. The germline V and J ends were trimmed by 2 bases and 8 bases, with 24 bases remaining between them. The CDR3 is 17 amino acids. Germline CDR1 is WSHSY and CDR2 is SAAADI. A word on this clone: The antigen remains unidentified.

Control samples came 1 year after myeloablative marrow transplants with methotrexate plus calcineurin inhibitor. The source is a male patient in his fifties or sixties who received an allogeneic stem cell transplant from an unrelated donor, was CMV-positive, and had chronic GVHD only. Some T cells may arise from the graft donor. V usage is TRBV10-2 and J usage is TRBJ1-2; D unclear. Sample: PBMCs, taken after an allogeneic stem cell transplant with a calcineurin inhibitor and methotrexate. Here the CDR3 DNA reads TGCGCCAGCAGTGAGGAGGAGTCAGGCGGATCTGGAGGGGGCTACACCTTC. Translation: CASSEEESGGSGGGYTF.